Listed below are T cell receptor beta chains from one sample, sequenced in a study of PD-L1 blockade in urothelial cancer. Repertoires were generated with immunoSEQ multiplex PCR, while TCRdb's copy carries only in-frame clones and drops some. The sample has about 120,000 clones, roughly 91% seen once. The input for sequencing was PBMCs, taken around atezolizumab (anti-PD-L1) treatment. These receptors originate from a man between 60 and 75 years old with urothelial cancer. CDR3s include the opening cysteine and the closing phenylalanine or tryptophan. Each record gives: V gene, J gene, CDR3 protein.

>TRBV7-8|TRBJ2-5
CASRQTGDQETQYF
>TRBV29-1|TRBJ2-1
CSVNPAGGSYNEQFF
>TRBV19|TRBJ2-1
CASSIDGLLTYNEQFF
>TRBV5-4|TRBJ2-5
CASTSKGTTPFQETQYF
>TRBV29-1|TRBJ2-5
CSVEAWDRGPETQYF
>TRBV15|TRBJ2-7
CATSSRDSLSSYF
>TRBV28|TRBJ2-3
CASSSGQGTPTPTDTQYF
>TRBV9|TRBJ2-1
CASSPNRLGNDEQFF
>TRBV10-3|TRBJ1-5
CAISDGRDGQPQHF
>TRBV6-1|TRBJ1-1
CASTSDRWENTEAFF
>TRBV5-5|TRBJ1-5
CASSFRESNQPQHF
>TRBV9|TRBJ2-2
CASSTSGGATGELFF
>TRBV18|TRBJ2-3
CASSLTTGGGPSTDTQYF
>TRBV4-1|TRBJ1-2
CASSQGGTSYYGYTF
>TRBV6-4|TRBJ2-7
CARRTSGSSYEQYF
>TRBV5-4|TRBJ2-7
CASSLGSSADYEQYF
>TRBV5-4|TRBJ1-3
CASSLAGTGNTIYF
>TRBV2|TRBJ1-6
CASGRERTDNSPLHF
>TRBV11-2|TRBJ1-3
CASSPYTGAGNTIYF
>TRBV27|TRBJ2-2
CASSPPVPGELFF
>TRBV6-6|TRBJ2-3
CASSRAGRGTDTQYF
>TRBV5-4|TRBJ2-1
CASSSTSGSSYNEQFF
>TRBV9|TRBJ2-1
CASSASDRNYNEQFF
>TRBV9|TRBJ1-1
CASSESTGGEAFF
>TRBV15|TRBJ1-5
CATSRQGISNQPQHF
>TRBV4-2|TRBJ2-7
CASSQETGGPYEQYF
>TRBV11-3|TRBJ2-6
CASSLALANSGANVLTF
>TRBV2|TRBJ2-3
CASSVSTDTQYF
>TRBV9|TRBJ2-7
CASSVEGQGSHEQYF
>TRBV23-1|TRBJ1-4
CASSLGQFNEKLFF
>TRBV4-1|TRBJ1-5
CASSQDRGGDQPQHF
>TRBV6-6|TRBJ2-7
CASSRQFSYEQYF
>TRBV4-1|TRBJ2-1
CASSSSTRQGKNEQFF
>TRBV5-1|TRBJ2-7
CASSSGLAASPNYEQYF
>TRBV18|TRBJ1-2
CASSPGRGPPHGYTF
>TRBV19|TRBJ1-5
CASLDRGVNQPQHF
>TRBV10-2|TRBJ2-2
CASSEGQGYAGELFF
>TRBV7-3|TRBJ2-7
CASSQAGGPLSSYEQYF
>TRBV19|TRBJ2-6
CASRRFSNSGANVLTF
>TRBV9|TRBJ2-1
CASPRTGGENNEQFF
>TRBV7-2|TRBJ2-7
CASSLVGQVYEQYF
>TRBV7-9|TRBJ2-1
CASSSLVMREGNNEQFF
>TRBV7-2|TRBJ2-1
CASSTYTSGEQFF
>TRBV18|TRBJ1-4
CASSPKGQGGEKLFF
>TRBV6-1|TRBJ1-5
CASSVSGGNQPQHF